This T cell receptor (beta chain) was sequenced during a study of blood T cell repertoires in COVID-19. In the source study's methods: Estimation of nucleated cell counts relied on the amplification of reference gene primers. Data came from immunoSEQ multiplex PCR; TCRdb stores just in-frame clones and leaves some out. The V and J calls and the clone size are those of that table, but D and trimming were determined from the DNA. Altogether hundreds of thousands of clones are present, roughly 80% being singletons, with the ten largest covering over 4%. Recruits, aged roughly 18 to 100 years, lived in about two dozen US areas. The CDR3 totals 11 residues. The germline V and J ends were trimmed by 4 bases and 2 bases, with 4 bases remaining between them. Germline V CDR1 and CDR2: SGDLS, YYNGEE.

The chain uses TRBV9 and TRBJ2-7; D is unclear. The receptor was isolated from a man aged 25-40 years with acute COVID-19. Source material: PBMCs or T cells enriched from blood (not recorded which). The CDR3 region has the DNA TGTGCCAGCAGCTCTCCCTACGAGCAGTACGTC. It codes for CASSSPYEQYV.